Listed below are T cell receptor beta chains from one sample, sequenced in a study of T cell changes during pregnancy in multiple sclerosis. Profiling relied on immunoSEQ multiplex PCR, and the TCRdb table lists in-frame clones only, not all of them. The sample holds roughly 89,000 clones, almost 95% seen once. The sample here was peripheral blood, taken in the third trimester of pregnancy. The receptors come from a female donor with multiple sclerosis, enrolled in a pregnancy study. Both conserved end residues are trimmed from each CDR3.

V gene	CDR3 length	CDR3 protein
TRBV9	11	ASSRDRDQPQH
TRBV5-4	12	ASSAAGRAYEQY
TRBV5-1	13	ASSPGLANYNEQF
TRBV19	15	ASNPQRAGGPTGELF
TRBV5-4	13	ASSPDGGRLETQY
TRBV9	14	ASSVGASMGQETQY
TRBV30	11	AWTIQGGRKAF
TRBV5-1	14	ASSLASGTGGYEQY
TRBV18	12	ASSPGRGTNEAF
TRBV28	14	ASSLSGGRRTGELF
TRBV5-1	14	ASSLDGPPLPDEQY
TRBV9	13	ASSARGEFTDTQY
TRBV5-1	12	ASSLQGVNTEAF
TRBV27	13	ASSPRTGVRQPQH
TRBV7-2	13	ASSVTSGRNNEQF
TRBV19	12	ASSATGLQETQY
TRBV7-6	12	ASSPRGGVYEQY
TRBV5-1	14	ASSPTGGYSNQPQH
TRBV13	15	ASSLSGRRDPYYEQY
TRBV4-3	13	ASSQDQGAVNEQF
TRBV28	14	ASSYPPGRGGETQY
TRBV29-1	11	SGKTGVGYEQY
TRBV6-5	11	ASRRSGTDTQY
TRBV20-1	9	SAETRYGYT
TRBV27	12	ASSMDTTFSGYT
TRBV14	14	ASSQLTGRENEKLF
TRBV27	11	ASSLNLGNTIY
TRBV9	13	ASSVGLDTGYEQY
TRBV9	14	ASSQAAGGGTGELF
TRBV6-5	13	ASSSRDRVNQPQH
TRBV9	15	ASSPGTSGTFTDTQY
TRBV5-6	14	ASSPGLAGIPDTQY
TRBV6-1	12	ASSEGETGRGLN
TRBV6-5	12	ASSYGRVGEKLF
TRBV7-8	15	ASSLARAGAGQVEQY
TRBV6-6	13	ASSAGTGGRYEQY
TRBV7-8	14	ASSPLAGQHQETQY